This T cell receptor (beta chain) appears in the sequencing data of a study of T cell repertoires in cytomegalovirus infection. The overall study: Evidence of both CMV infection and a matching HLA type came from public TCR beta signatures. The study, taken as a whole, reports: Carriers of CMV and the relevant HLA type were discriminated by public TCR beta frequency. The study found HLA-C-restricted CMV-specific TCR beta clonotypes dominating the ex vivo response.

TCRdb re-called the reads through MiXCR, storing one row per CDR3 protein. The sample includes roughly 500,000 distinct CDR3 sequences, approximately 40% seen only once; the top ten take about two fifths. V shed 1 base and J shed 4 bases, with 23 bases lying between them. The CDR3 length is 19 residues. Germline values: CDR1 MNHEY, CDR2 SMNVEV (reference sequence). As to this clonotype: Its antigen is as yet unknown.

This material consisted of cultured PBMCs, taken from culture after CMV antigen stimulation. The chain links TRBV27 to TRBJ2-1, with D hard to call. This TCR derives from a human donor in good health (CMV status not recorded). Some clones in this sample may be carry-over from other donors' samples. The CDR3 region is CASSLFTVDLDSRYNEQFF. The CDR3 region has the DNA TGTGCCAGCAGTTTATTTACGGTGGACCTGGATAGTAGGTACAATGAGCAGTTCTTC.